A single sample is the source of the 30 T cell receptor beta chains below, sequenced in a study of T cell changes during pregnancy in multiple sclerosis. This table comes from immunoSEQ multiplex PCR, and its TCRdb copy is limited to in-frame clones, with some not included. This table holds 45,000 to 55,000 clones, roughly 92% found once. The sample here was peripheral blood, taken in the third trimester of pregnancy. The receptors derive from a female donor with multiple sclerosis, enrolled in a pregnancy study.

This chain uses TRBV6-5 with TRBJ2-1, with TRBD2 as a possible D gene (6 bases). The CDR3 is 15 residues long. V lost 7 bases and J 6 bases, leaving 19 bases between the germline ends. The germline CDR1 and CDR2 sequences are MNHEY and SVGAGI. The chain's CDR3 is CASKTQEGLGNEQFF. CDR3 DNA: TGTGCCAGCAAAACGCAGGAGGGCCTGGGCAATGAGCAGTTCTTC.

The chain is built from TRBV10-3 and TRBJ2-4; 8 bases match TRBD2. V lost 3 bases and J lost 0; bases outside the gene matches: 4. Germline CDR1 is ENHRY and CDR2 is SYGVKD. There are 16 residues in the CDR3. The CDR3 protein is CAISDAGGVAKNIQYF. The CDR3 coding sequence is TGTGCCATCAGTGACGCGGGGGGAGTAGCCAAAAACATTCAGTACTTC.

The chain employs TRBV6-6 and TRBJ2-1; 16 bases align to TRBD2. This CDR3 has 16 amino acids. V shed 6 bases, J shed 10 bases, and the junction held 9 bases outside the gene matches. Germline V gene data show CDR1 as MNHNY and CDR2 as SVGAGI (reference sequence). The CDR3 nucleotides are TGTGCCAGCAGCGCCGGGACTAGCGGGGGGGCAGGGGAGCAGTTCTTC. Its translation is CASSAGTSGGAGEQFF.

The chain couples TRBV27 to TRBJ2-1; possible D gene TRBD2, 7 bases. Trimming cost V 4 bases and J 1 base, with 17 bases left between them. CDR3 length: 17 amino acids. Germline lookup yields CDR1 MNHEY and CDR2 SMNVEV (reference sequence). The CDR3 protein is CASSSPLGGRSYNEQFF. Here the CDR3 DNA reads TGTGCCAGCAGTTCCCCCTTGGGGGGGCGTTCCTACAATGAGCAGTTCTTC.

As concerns this clone: The junction does not match germline at one end; this may be a read error. The rearrangement links TRBV7-9 to TRBJ2-5; maybe TRBD2 (5 bases). Looked up from germline, CDR1 is SEHNR and CDR2 is FQNEAQ (reference sequence). The CDR3 length is 14 residues. The CDR3 DNA reads as TGTGCCAGCAGCTCCCAGGACTTCCAAGAGAATAGGCACTTC. Translating it yields CASSSQDFQENRHF. The whole variable domain, remainder taken from reference TRBV7-9 and TRBJ2-5, is DTGVSQNPRHKITKRGQNVTFRCDPISEHNRLYWYRQTLGQGPEFLTYFQNEAQLEKSRLLSDRFSAERPKGSFSTLEIQRTEQGDSAMYLCASSSQDFQENRHFGPGTRLLVL.

The chain employs TRBV27 and TRBJ1-1, with D perhaps matching TRBD1 (5 bases). Trimming pared 7 bases from V and 0 bases from J, leaving 9 bases between. The germline CDR1 and CDR2 sequences are MNHEY and SMNVEV (reference sequence). The CDR3 runs 13 residues. The CDR3 coding sequence is TGTGCCAGCAAAGGACACCTGAACACTGAAGCTTTCTTT. Its translation: CASKGHLNTEAFF.

V usage is TRBV19 and J usage is TRBJ2-1, with D maybe TRBD2 (5 bases). The CDR3 sequence is 19 residues long. CDR1 LNHDA and CDR2 SQIVND come from the germline V gene (reference sequence). Between the trimmed V and J ends, which lost 3 bases and 7 bases, there was a span of 28 bases. Here the CDR3 reads CASSILGRRELGSLNEQFF. CDR3 nucleotide sequence: TGTGCCAGTAGTATTTTAGGTAGAAGGGAGCTAGGTAGCTTGAATGAGCAGTTCTTC.

The chain combines TRBV4-1 with TRBJ1-2; tentatively, D is TRBD1 (5 bases). Germline CDR1 and CDR2: MGHRA and YSYEKL. The CDR3 sequence is 14 residues long. Trimming stripped 1 base from V and 0 bases from J, with 6 bases between. This CDR3 reads CASSQVQANYGYTF. As DNA, the CDR3 is TGCGCCAGCAGCCAAGTACAGGCTAACTATGGCTACACCTTC.

This chain uses TRBV5-1 with TRBJ1-2; 7 bases fit TRBD1. V was pared by 2 bases and J by 8 bases, with 6 bases of the junction left unmatched. The CDR3 consists of 13 residues. Germline CDR1 is SGHRS and CDR2 is YFSETQ. The DNA of the CDR3 is TGCGCCAGCAGCTTCAACAGGGGCGACGGCTACACCTTC. This codes for CASSFNRGDGYTF.

This clone has just one count. This chain links TRBV19 with TRBJ1-2; 9 bases line up with TRBD1. J lost 2 bases, V lost 5 bases, and 9 bases had no gene match. From germline, CDR1 is LNHDA and CDR2 SQIVND (reference sequence). This CDR3 contains 16 residues. CDR3 region: CASSPGGTGWNYGYTF. The CDR3 DNA reads TGTGCCAGTAGTCCTGGAGGGACAGGGTGGAACTATGGCTACACCTTC.

V and J are TRBV30 and TRBJ1-2; the D gene is possibly TRBD1 (6 bases). Between the trimmed V and J ends, which lost 3 bases and 2 bases, there was a span of 13 bases. The CDR3 loop spans 14 amino acids. The germline gives CDR1 GTSNPN, CDR2 SVGIG (reference sequence). The CDR3: CAWRAQGRNYGYTF. The CDR3 nucleotides are TGTGCCTGGAGGGCGCAGGGGCGCAACTATGGCTACACCTTC.

This rearrangement joins TRBV19 to TRBJ2-1; D is possibly TRBD1 (6 bases). V shed 0 bases and J shed 6 bases, with 9 bases lying between them. Germline values: CDR1 LNHDA, CDR2 SQIVND (reference sequence). The CDR3 loop spans 14 amino acids. This chain's CDR3 is CASSIEGRGNEQFF. The CDR3 nucleotides are TGTGCCAGTAGTATAGAGGGCAGGGGCAATGAGCAGTTCTTC. Drawing the rest from reference TRBV19 and TRBJ2-1, the complete variable domain is DGGITQSPKYLFRKEGQNVTLSCEQNLNHDAMYWYRQDPGQGLRLIYYSQIVNDFQKGDIAEGYSVSREKKESFPLTVTSAQKNPTAFYLCASSIEGRGNEQFFGPGTRLTVL.

V and J are TRBV4-3 and TRBJ2-1; D remains ambiguous. The germline V and J ends were trimmed by 0 bases and 3 bases, with 9 bases remaining between them. The CDR3 has 15 amino acids. CDR1 is LGHNA, CDR2 YSLEER, per germline. The CDR3 nucleotides are TGCGCCAGCAGCCAAGAATCTGTATTCTACAATGAGCAGTTCTTC. It codes for CASSQESVFYNEQFF.

This sequence joins TRBV7-2 and TRBJ2-1; TRBD2 aligns across 14 bases. V shed 5 bases, J shed 7 bases, and the junction held 7 bases outside the gene matches. The CDR3 is made up of 16 amino acids. The germline CDR1 and CDR2 sequences are SGHTA and FQGNSA. CDR3 sequence (DNA): TGTGCCAGCAGCCGTACCGGGACTAGCGGGAGTAATGAGCAGTTCTTC. Translation gives CASSRTGTSGSNEQFF.

This chain joins TRBV25-1 and TRBJ1-4; 12 bases are a match to TRBD1. This CDR3 is built from 15 residues. The germline V gene encodes CDR1 MGHDK and CDR2 SYGVNS. Unmatched junction bases numbered 7, after V lost 7 bases and J lost 7 bases. The CDR3 region has the DNA TGTGCCAGCACTGGCCCGGGACAGGGGGCTGAAAAACTGTTTTTT. It codes for CASTGPGQGAEKLFF.

The chain combines TRBV14 with TRBJ2-1; 7 positions match TRBD1. Germline CDR1 and CDR2: SGHDN and FVKESK. The CDR3 spans 16 residues. V lost 4 bases to trimming and J lost 4 bases; unmatched junction nucleotides: 10. The CDR3 sequence: CASSPSRTGPYNEQFF. DNA of the CDR3: TGTGCCAGCAGCCCCTCCCGGACAGGACCTTACAATGAGCAGTTCTTC. The whole variable domain, filled in from reference TRBV14 and TRBJ2-1, reads EAGVTQFPSHSVIEKGQTVTLRCDPISGHDNLYWYRRVMGKEIKFLLHFVKESKQDESGMPNNRFLAERTGGTYSTLKVQPAELEDSGVYFCASSPSRTGPYNEQFFGPGTRLTVL.

CDR3 bases: TGTGCCAGCAGCTTAGACCCTGGACAGAACTACGAGCAGTACTTC. Its translation is CASSLDPGQNYEQYF. The rearrangement links TRBV11-2 to TRBJ2-7, with D perhaps matching TRBD1 (6 bases). Trimming removed 0 bases at V and 3 bases at J, with 12 bases between. CDR3 length equals 15 residues. Germline V CDR1 and CDR2: SGHAT, FQNNGV. The full variable domain, in which reference TRBV11-2 and TRBJ2-7 provide the parts outside the CDR3, is EAGVAQSPRYKIIEKRQSVAFWCNPISGHATLYWYQQILGQGPKLLIQFQNNGVVDDSQLPKDRFSAERLKGVDSTLKIQPAKLEDSAVYLCASSLDPGQNYEQYFGPGTRLTVT.

The chain has TRBV6-6 and TRBJ1-6; TRBD1 is a possible D gene (6 bases). Germline values: CDR1 MNHNY, CDR2 SVGAGI (reference sequence). The ends were cut back, 5 bases at V and 3 bases at J, with 11 bases in the middle. The CDR3 runs 15 residues. CDR3 protein: CASSRGQIYNSPLHF. The CDR3 DNA reads as TGTGCCAGCAGTCGGGGACAAATCTATAATTCACCCCTCCACTTT.

This clone has a count of ten or more. The V gene is TRBV29-1, the J gene TRBJ1-2; 7 bases align to TRBD1. Germline assignment: CDR1 SQVTM and CDR2 ANQGSEA. This CDR3 has 11 amino acids. V gave up 7 bases and J gave up 3 bases; unmatched junction bases: 2. The CDR3 coding sequence is TGCAGCGCCCAGGGGGACTATGGCTACACCTTC. Protein product: CSAQGDYGYTF.

V is TRBV5-1 and J is TRBJ1-4, with TRBD1 matching over 8 bases. Germline-derived CDR1 and CDR2 are SGHRS and YFSETQ. The CDR3 loop spans 13 amino acids. Trimming at V came to 3 bases and at J to 8 bases, leaving 3 bases not matched to a gene. For the CDR3, the DNA is TGCGCCAGCAGCTCTGACAGGGGAGAAAAACTGTTTTTT. It encodes CASSSDRGEKLFF.

The chain carries TRBV9 and TRBJ1-2; D gene ambiguous. Germline V lookup: CDR1 SGDLS, CDR2 YYNGEE. Trimming took off 3 bases at V and 3 bases at J, with 9 bases between the two ends. This CDR3 is 13 amino acids long. The DNA of the CDR3 is TGTGCCAGCAGCGCCCCAGGCTACTATGGCTACACCTTC. This translates into CASSAPGYYGYTF. The entire variable domain, with the rest obtained from reference TRBV9 and TRBJ1-2, is as follows: DSGVTQTPKHLITATGQRVTLRCSPRSGDLSVYWYQQSLDQGLQFLIQYYNGEERAKGNILERFSAQQFPDLHSELNLSSLELGDSALYFCASSAPGYYGYTFGSGTRLTVV.

Only one count was recorded for this clone. This chain links TRBV25-1 with TRBJ1-1, with D perhaps TRBD1 (6 bases). Germline V gene lookup returns CDR1 MGHDK and CDR2 SYGVNS. V shed 9 bases and J shed 2 bases, with 13 bases lying between them. The CDR3 runs to 13 residues. The CDR3, as DNA: TGTGCCAGTAACAAACAGGGAAACACTGAAGCTTTCTTT. This codes for CASNKQGNTEAFF.

The chain combines TRBV6-1 with TRBJ2-7; 8 bases are a match to TRBD1. The CDR3 has 15 amino acids. Germline V gene sequence: CDR1 MNHNS, CDR2 SASEGT. Unmatched junction bases numbered 5, after V lost 2 bases and J lost 2 bases. The CDR3 DNA reads TGTGCCAGCAGTGAACGACAGGGGTTTCCCTACGAGCAGTACTTC. Amino acids: CASSERQGFPYEQYF.

The DNA of the CDR3 is TGTGCCAGCACCCTTCAAGGACTAGCGGGAGGAGGGAGCAATGAGCAGTTCTTC. This encodes CASTLQGLAGGGSNEQFF. The chain has TRBV27 and TRBJ2-1; TRBD2 agrees at 14 bases. Trimming removed 7 bases from V and 6 bases from J; junction bases left unmatched: 14. Germline V gene lookup returns CDR1 MNHEY and CDR2 SMNVEV (reference sequence). This CDR3 comprises 18 residues.

This clone came up once. The chain couples TRBV7-9 to TRBJ2-2; D might be TRBD1 (5 bases). In germline, CDR1 is SEHNR, CDR2 FQNEAQ (reference sequence). CDR3 length: 14 residues. V shed 5 bases and J shed 6 bases, with 13 bases lying between them. As DNA, the CDR3 is TGTGCCAGCAGCCTCAGGGAACGGGCCGGGGAGCTGTTTTTT. Amino acid sequence: CASSLRERAGELFF.

CDR3: CASTGQGREKLFF. CDR3 DNA: TGTGCCAGCACAGGACAGGGCCGTGAAAAACTGTTTTTT. The V gene is TRBV28, the J gene TRBJ1-4; 8 bases align to TRBD1. Losses at the gene ends were 7 bases for V and 7 bases for J; bases not matched to a gene: 5. The CDR3 is 13 residues long. Looked up from germline, CDR1 is MDHEN and CDR2 is SYDVKM. The complete variable domain, with remaining parts taken from reference TRBV28 and TRBJ1-4, reads DVKVTQSSRYLVKRTGEKVFLECVQDMDHENMFWYRQDPGLGLRLIYFSYDVKMKEKGDIPEGYSVSREKKERFSLILESASTNQTSMYLCASTGQGREKLFFGSGTQLSVL.

The gene calls are TRBV4-2 and TRBJ2-3; a possible D gene is TRBD2 (7 bases). The CDR3 sequence is 14 residues long. Germline CDR1 and CDR2: LGHNA and YNFKEQ. V was shortened by 8 bases and J by 0 bases, with 12 bases between the two germline ends. For the CDR3, the DNA is TGTGCCAGCGGGGGGGACACAAGCACAGATACGCAGTATTTT. The encoded protein is CASGGDTSTDTQYF.

The chain couples TRBV19 to TRBJ1-5; D is possibly TRBD1 (6 bases). Germline V lookup: CDR1 LNHDA, CDR2 SQIVND (reference sequence). Trimming took 7 bases from V and 7 from J, leaving 17 bases between them. CDR3 length: 14 amino acids. The CDR3 sequence: CASNIQGSRQPQHF. The CDR3 region has the DNA TGTGCCAGTAACATCCAGGGGTCAAGGCAGCCCCAGCATTTT.

The chain links TRBV2 to TRBJ2-3; D is possibly TRBD2 (5 bases). The V and J ends lost 7 bases and 4 bases respectively, with 9 bases between them. Per germline, CDR1 SNHLY and CDR2 FYNNEI. This CDR3 has 12 amino acids. In nucleotides, the CDR3 is TGTGCCAGCAAACGGGAAGCAGATACGCAGTATTTT. Protein product: CASKREADTQYF.

This chain connects TRBV29-1 to TRBJ2-7; D is unresolved. V shed 0 bases and J shed 6 bases, with 9 bases lying between them. This CDR3 is built from 12 residues. Germline CDR1 SQVTM, CDR2 ANQGSEA. The CDR3 here is CSVEETGSEQYF. In nucleotides, the CDR3 is TGCAGCGTTGAAGAAACCGGGTCCGAGCAGTACTTC.